This passage covers 32 T cell receptor beta chains from one sample sequenced in a study of T-cell reconstitution after alpha-beta-depleted transplantation in children (dated by TCRdb to about 2016). The treatment or condition label here, explained by the study, means: allogeneic hematopoietic cell transplantation with graft depleted of TCRalphabeta T cells and CD19 B cells. Library creation used PCR. Data came from an Illumina HiSeq 2500. TCR libraries were prepared with molecular barcoding, using unique molecular identifiers to normalize TCRbeta repertoire quantification. TCRdb reran the public reads through fastp at Q25 and MiXCR, keeping productive beta chains. Each CDR3 protein gets just one entry, which takes the most common genes and DNA from the rows behind it. The sample has 450,000 to 600,000 distinct CDR3 sequences on record, 13% of them singletons. 2% to 2.5% of the sample lies in the top ten.

The sequencing used PBMCs, mostly from graft donor cells, collected 360 days after TCRalphabeta/CD19-depleted stem cell transplant. The source is a male patient younger than 18 who had a stem cell transplant for acute myeloid leukemia, so the T cells may come from the graft donor.

This clonotype has more than one count but fewer than ten. V usage is TRBV4-2 and J usage is TRBJ2-1; TRBD2 matches 7 bases. The CDR3 is 16 residues long. Trimming removed 0 bases from V and 3 bases from J; junction bases left unmatched: 5. Germline V CDR1 and CDR2: LGHNA, YNFKEQ. The DNA for the CDR3 is TGTGCCAGCAGCCAAGATCGAAGCGGGATCTACAATGAGCAGTTCTTC. This encodes CASSQDRSGIYNEQFF.

About this clonotype itself: The junction departs from the called germline gene at one end, perhaps through a read error. The V call is TRBV15, the J call TRBJ2-2, with D possibly called TRBD1 or TRBD2 (5 bases each). CDR1 and CDR2 (germline): LNHNV, YYDKDF (reference sequence). CDR3 length: 17 amino acids. For the CDR3, the DNA is TGTGCCACCAGCAGAGCGGCCCTGGGACCGTCCACCTGGGAGCTGTTTTTT. It translates to CATSRAALGPSTWELFF.

The chain uses TRBV7-3 and TRBJ2-3, with D perhaps given as TRBD1 or TRBD2 (6 bases each). Deletions cut 5 bases from V and 0 bases from J, with 18 bases between. This CDR3 spans 17 amino acids. Looked up from germline, CDR1 is SGHTA and CDR2 is FQGTGA. CDR3 amino acids: CASSPVPGGGSTDTQYF. The CDR3, as DNA: TGTGCCAGCAGCCCCGTTCCCGGGGGCGGGAGCACAGATACGCAGTATTTT. Variable domain in full (rest from reference TRBV7-3 and TRBJ2-3): GAGVSQTPSNKVTEKGKYVELRCDPISGHTALYWYRQSLGQGPEFLIYFQGTGAADDSGLPNDRFFAVRPEGSVSTLKIQRTERGDSAVYLCASSPVPGGGSTDTQYFGPGTRLTVL.

J is TRBJ1-5 and V is TRBV6-1, with TRBD1 identical over 9 bases. CDR3 length: 14 residues. V lost 6 bases and J lost 11; bases outside the gene matches: 11. Germline lookup yields CDR1 MNHNS and CDR2 SASEGT. CDR3: CASSPGTGKMAQHF. The CDR3 DNA is TGTGCCAGCAGCCCCGGGACAGGGAAAATGGCCCAGCATTTT.

The chain employs TRBV20-1 and TRBJ2-3; D not certain. Trimming shortened V by 1 base and J by 4 bases, and 12 bases separated the two germline ends. Per the germline V gene, CDR1 is DFQATT and CDR2 is SNEGSKA (reference sequence). This CDR3 region has 14 residues. This CDR3 reads CSARGSHWADTQYF. In DNA form, the CDR3 reads TGCAGTGCTAGAGGGTCCCACTGGGCAGATACGCAGTATTTT.

In its sample, this clonotype was seen many times. The chain links TRBV29-1 to TRBJ2-7, with D uncertain. Trimming removed 6 bases from V and 4 bases from J, with 19 bases in between. The CDR3 loop spans 14 amino acids. Germline V CDR1 and CDR2: SQVTM, ANQGSEA. CDR3 loop: CSVHGSTPPYEQYF. In DNA, the CDR3 is TGCAGCGTGCACGGATCCACACCTCCTTACGAGCAGTACTTC.

This clonotype was seen many times. The rearrangement joins TRBV9 to TRBJ2-7, with TRBD2 matching 10 bases. CDR1 is SGDLS and CDR2 is YYNGEE in the germline V gene. V lost 0 bases, J lost 4 bases, and 4 bases stayed unmatched. The CDR3 totals 15 residues. The CDR3 coding sequence is TGTGCCAGCAGCGTAGCTAGCGGGAGCGGGTACGAGCAGTACTTC. Residues: CASSVASGSGYEQYF. The whole variable domain, remainder taken from reference TRBV9 and TRBJ2-7, is DSGVTQTPKHLITATGQRVTLRCSPRSGDLSVYWYQQSLDQGLQFLIQYYNGEERAKGNILERFSAQQFPDLHSELNLSSLELGDSALYFCASSVASGSGYEQYFGPGTRLTVT.

This clonotype was seen a few times. The chain is built from TRBV3-1 and TRBJ2-5, with 13 positions matching TRBD2. Losses at the gene ends were 4 bases for V and 4 bases for J; bases not matched to a gene: 6. CDR1 and CDR2 (germline): LGHDT, YNNKEL (reference sequence). CDR3 length equals 16 residues. This CDR3 is CASSRGLAGSGETQYF. For the CDR3, the DNA is TGTGCCAGCAGCCGGGGACTAGCGGGATCGGGAGAGACCCAGTACTTC.

The chain uses TRBV5-1 and TRBJ2-7, with D possibly matching TRBD2 (6 bases). V shed 4 bases and J shed 6 bases, with 17 bases lying between them. CDR1 is SGHRS and CDR2 is YFSETQ in the germline V gene. CDR3 length: 14 amino acids. CDR3 loop: CASSPGLQGPEQYF. CDR3 DNA: TGCGCCAGCAGCCCGGGACTGCAAGGTCCCGAGCAGTACTTC. Supplemented by reference TRBV5-1 and TRBJ2-7, the full variable domain reads KAGVTQTPRYLIKTRGQQVTLSCSPISGHRSVSWYQQTPGQGLQFLFEYFSETQRNKGNFPGRFSGRQFSNSRSEMNVSTLELGDSALYLCASSPGLQGPEQYFGPGTRLTVT.

The rearrangement joins TRBV12-3 or TRBV12-4 to TRBJ1-1; 9 positions agree with TRBD1. The trim removed 6 bases at V and 3 bases at J, leaving 8 bases unmatched. CDR3 length equals 15 residues. The CDR3 loop reads CASRRVRDRDTEAFF. In DNA, the CDR3 is TGTGCCAGCAGGCGCGTCCGGGACAGGGACACTGAAGCTTTCTTT.

The CDR3 loop reads CSASLLAGAEQYF. The CDR3 coding sequence is TGCAGTGCTAGTTTACTAGCGGGAGCCGAGCAGTACTTC. J is TRBJ2-7 and V is TRBV20-1, with TRBD2 matching 11 bases. The CDR3 sequence is 13 residues long. After removal of 3 bases from V and 6 bases from J, the junction contained 4 bases not matched to a gene. CDR1 is DFQATT, CDR2 SNEGSKA, per germline (reference sequence).

This clonotype was observed at least ten times. The chain couples TRBV29-1 to TRBJ2-7; D perhaps matches TRBD1 (6 bases). From germline, CDR1 is SQVTM and CDR2 ANQGSEA. V lost 7 bases to trimming and J lost 2 bases, with 12 bases between them. This CDR3 spans 12 amino acids. The CDR3 protein is CSAGTTTYEQYF. The CDR3, as DNA: TGCAGCGCCGGGACAACTACCTACGAGCAGTACTTC.

This rearrangement joins TRBV11-2 to TRBJ2-5; possible D gene TRBD1, 5 bases. The CDR3 sequence is 11 residues long. Trimming pared 6 bases from V and 13 bases from J, leaving 15 bases between. Germline assignment: CDR1 SGHAT and CDR2 FQNNGV. The CDR3 region has the DNA TGTGCCAGCAGTCCAGGGCCGCACATGTACTTC. As protein: CASSPGPHMYF.

This clonotype was counted once. This could be a read error, since a much larger clone is one nucleotide away. The rearrangement joins TRBV28 to TRBJ2-3, with TRBD1 matching over 7 bases. The CDR3 has 16 amino acids. Germline CDR1 is MDHEN and CDR2 is SYDVKM. CDR3 loop: CASSSPTGSSTDTRYF. Here the CDR3 DNA reads TGTGCCAGCAGTTCTCCGACAGGGTCTAGCACAGATACGCGGTATTTT.

This clonotype came up a few times. As DNA, the CDR3 is TGTGCCAGCAGCTTTCGACTAGCGGGCACAGATACGCAGTATTTT. Protein product: CASSFRLAGTDTQYF. The chain has TRBV7-8 and TRBJ2-3; 9 positions match TRBD2. J gave up 1 base and V 3 bases, and 2 bases lay outside the gene matches. The CDR3 is 15 residues long. The germline V gene encodes CDR1 SGHVS and CDR2 FQNEAQ.

The chain links TRBV20-1 to TRBJ2-1; no definite D call. CDR1 is DFQATT and CDR2 is SNEGSKA in the germline V gene (reference sequence). With 2 bases removed from V and 4 bases from J, the gap between germline ends came to 15 bases. The CDR3 spans 15 residues. CDR3 in amino acids: CSARSRPNGYNEQFF. DNA of the CDR3: TGCAGTGCTAGATCCCGGCCGAATGGGTACAATGAGCAGTTCTTC.

This clonotype was observed a few times. The V call is TRBV20-1, the J call TRBJ2-2; the D gene is possibly TRBD2 (5 bases). The CDR3 spans 11 residues. Trimming stripped 1 base from V and 15 bases from J, with 12 bases between. Germline V CDR1 and CDR2: DFQATT, SNEGSKA (reference sequence). The CDR3 DNA reads TGCAGTGCTAGAGGCTCCGGGGTAATGTTTTTT. Amino acid sequence: CSARGSGVMFF.

J is TRBJ2-3 and V is TRBV7-6; 10 positions match TRBD2. After removal of 3 bases from V and 2 bases from J, the junction contained 5 bases not matched to a gene. CDR1 SGHVS and CDR2 FNYEAQ come from the germline V gene. The CDR3 has 16 residues. The CDR3 region is CASSLQSGRATDTQYF. The DNA of the CDR3 is TGTGCCAGCAGCTTGCAAAGCGGGAGGGCCACAGATACGCAGTATTTT.

This chain uses TRBV11-3 with TRBJ2-5; 12 nucleotides agree with TRBD1. Germline V gene data show CDR1 as SGHNT and CDR2 as YENEEA. Trimming took 2 bases from V and 5 from J; bases not matched to a gene: 6. CDR3 size: 16 residues. CDR3 sequence (DNA): TGTGCCAGCAGCTTAAGTGGGACAGGGGGCCGGGAGACCCAGTACTTC. It encodes CASSLSGTGGRETQYF.

This chain joins TRBV6-4 and TRBJ2-3; D gene ambiguous. The CDR3 is 13 residues long. V lost 3 bases to trimming and J lost 8 bases, with 12 bases between them. Germline assignment: CDR1 MRHNA and CDR2 SNTAGT. The CDR3 here is CASSEFGLGTQYF. CDR3 DNA: TGTGCCAGCAGTGAATTCGGCCTCGGTACGCAGTATTTT.

This clonotype was detected a few times. The chain carries TRBV27 and TRBJ2-7; unclear D gene. The CDR3 is 13 residues long. The V end was cut by 3 bases, the J end by 0 bases, with 6 bases between. Germline loops: CDR1 MNHEY, CDR2 SMNVEV (reference sequence). Here the CDR3 reads CASSFQASYEQYF. Written as DNA, the CDR3 is TGTGCCAGCAGTTTTCAGGCCTCCTACGAGCAGTACTTC.

This clonotype turned up a few times. This rearrangement joins TRBV24-1 to TRBJ2-2; 8 bases map to TRBD1. V lost 3 bases and J lost 7; bases outside the gene matches: 9. There are 16 residues in the CDR3. Germline V gene sequence: CDR1 KGHDR, CDR2 SFDVKD. CDR3 DNA sequence: TGTGCCACCAGTGATCTGGACAGGGCGAAAATCGGGGAGCTGTTTTTT. This gives the protein CATSDLDRAKIGELFF.

The gene calls are TRBV4-3 and TRBJ2-2; 8 bases map to TRBD2. V shed 5 bases, J shed 5 bases, and the junction held 10 bases outside the gene matches. The CDR3 is 16 amino acids. Germline V gene sequence: CDR1 LGHNA, CDR2 YSLEER. Written as DNA, the CDR3 is TGCGCCAGCAGCTCCATTATAGCGGGATATACCGGGGAGCTGTTTTTT. Translation gives CASSSIIAGYTGELFF.

Worth noting for this clonotype: One junction end disagrees with the germline gene, perhaps due to a read error. The chain recombines TRBV24-1 with TRBJ2-7; 7 bases agree with TRBD1. The CDR3 totals 18 residues. Per germline, CDR1 KGHDR and CDR2 SFDVKD. The CDR3 DNA reads TGTGGCACCAGCTCTACGCGGACAGGTCTTTGGGAGTTTGGCGAGCAGTACTTC. This translates into CGTSSTRTGLWEFGEQYF.

This clonotype showed up just a few times. This chain uses TRBV18 with TRBJ1-5, with D possibly matching TRBD1 (5 bases). Trimming cost V 3 bases and J 2 bases, with 11 bases left between them. This CDR3 has 15 residues. Per the germline V gene, CDR1 is KGHSH and CDR2 is LQKENI. CDR3 bases: TGTGCCAGCTCACCTTCCAGGGAGGGCAATCAGCCCCAGCATTTT. This translates into CASSPSREGNQPQHF.

This clonotype was observed a few times. The chain combines TRBV29-1 with TRBJ1-2; 7 bases fit TRBD1. The CDR3 consists of 13 residues. The V segment lost 7 bases and the J segment 8 bases; nucleotides outside the gene matches: 13. The V gene's germline CDR1 is SQVTM and CDR2 ANQGSEA. CDR3 in DNA: TGCAGCGCCCGGACAGGCGACCCTGTGGGCTACACCTTC. Translating gives CSARTGDPVGYTF.

Only a few counts were recorded for this clonotype. The rearrangement uses TRBV30 and TRBJ2-1; no clear D gene. From germline, CDR1 is GTSNPN and CDR2 SVGIG (reference sequence). The V and J ends lost 5 bases and 6 bases respectively, with 11 bases between them. This CDR3 has 12 residues. As DNA, the CDR3 is TGTGCCTGGGATGATCATGGCAATGAGCAGTTCTTC. Protein: CAWDDHGNEQFF.

At least ten counts were recorded for this clonotype. This rearrangement joins TRBV5-6 to TRBJ2-7; D perhaps matches TRBD2 (5 bases). Trimming took off 2 bases at V and 2 bases at J, with 17 bases between the two ends. In germline, CDR1 is SGHDT, CDR2 YYEEEE. The CDR3 totals 16 residues. The CDR3 loop reads CASSFRGGLSTYEQYF. The DNA for the CDR3 is TGTGCCAGCAGCTTTCGTGGCGGACTCTCTACCTACGAGCAGTACTTC. Variable domain in full (rest from reference TRBV5-6 and TRBJ2-7): DAGVTQSPTHLIKTRGQQVTLRCSPKSGHDTVSWYQQALGQGPQFIFQYYEEEERQRGNFPDRFSGHQFPNYSSELNVNALLLGDSALYLCASSFRGGLSTYEQYFGPGTRLTVT.

There are a few counts of this clonotype. CDR3 amino acids: CASSQDSDRETQYF. The CDR3 DNA reads TGCGCCAGCAGCCAAGATTCGGACAGAGAGACCCAGTACTTC. The V call is TRBV4-3, the J call TRBJ2-5; possible D gene TRBD1, 6 bases. V was clipped by 0 bases and J by 4 bases, with 9 bases between them. Looked up from germline, CDR1 is LGHNA and CDR2 is YSLEER. This CDR3 contains 14 residues.

This clonotype was found many times. The chain joins TRBV6-1 to TRBJ2-2; TRBD2 aligns across 12 bases. Germline values: CDR1 MNHNS, CDR2 SASEGT. Trimming took 9 bases from V and 0 from J; bases not matched to a gene: 11. The CDR3 extends over 18 amino acids. The CDR3 bases are TGTGCCAGTGAGGGGACTAGCGGGTTGAGGGCGAACACCGGGGAGCTGTTTTTT. It yields the protein CASEGTSGLRANTGELFF.

There are a few counts of this clonotype. V gene TRBV12-3 or TRBV12-4 combines with J gene TRBJ2-5, with 10 bases matching TRBD1. This CDR3 has 15 amino acids. J gave up 3 bases and V 4 bases, and 5 bases lay outside the gene matches. The CDR3 here is CASSSTGGTEETQYF. The CDR3 DNA is TGTGCCAGCAGTTCGACAGGGGGCACGGAAGAGACCCAGTACTTC.

V is TRBV3-1 and J is TRBJ1-1; D might be TRBD1 (5 bases). This CDR3 is built from 16 residues. The germline gives CDR1 LGHDT, CDR2 YNNKEL (reference sequence). The V end lost 0 bases, the J end lost 3 bases, and 14 bases lay between the germline ends. The CDR3 sequence is CASSQDFRGIDTEAFF. The CDR3 nucleotides are TGTGCCAGCAGCCAAGATTTCCGGGGGATCGACACTGAAGCTTTCTTT.